This TCR beta chain emerged from a study of vaccination effects on CD4 cells after COVID-19. Concerning this clone: The antigen is undetermined.

In the ViraFEST assay, antigen-specific CD4+ clonotypes were identified by expansion after peptide-pool stimulation. Researchers isolated CD4+ T cells once approximately 10 days of culture had elapsed. By PCR, the person was confirmed to have had SARS-CoV-2 infection between March and December 2020. Measured with immunoSEQ multiplex PCR; TCRdb has only the in-frame clones, and not every one. This table holds tens of thousands of clones, 70% to 80% found once. Sample: CD4+ T cells from PBMCs cultured with a peptide pool, taken before COVID-19 vaccination. The sequence was obtained from a human donor who had a prior SARS-CoV-2 infection.

The CDR3 protein is CASSYRLDGNTEAFF. The CDR3, as DNA: TGTGCCAGCAGTTACAGGCTGGACGGAAACACTGAAGCTTTCTTT. The chain employs TRBV6-6 and TRBJ1-1, with D hard to call. Trimming removed 2 bases from V and 2 bases from J, with 12 bases in between. This CDR3 region has 15 residues. Germline lookup yields CDR1 MNHNY and CDR2 SVGAGI (reference sequence).